The source of this T cell receptor (beta chain) is a study of blood T cells in healthy people across ages. Germline V CDR1 and CDR2: SGHRS, YFSETQ. This CDR3 region has 15 residues. The V gene end was trimmed by 4 bases and the J gene end by 5 bases; junction bases not matched to a gene: 5. It was with a sample-barcoded 5' primer and a J-beta primer mix that a second PCR of about 7 to 12 cycles was run. Each CDR3 protein is one row after TCRdb ran MiXCR on the 5' RACE reads. The sample holds around 1,500,000 distinct CDR3 sequences, about 30% seen once. The TCR was taken from a woman aged 25 to 39 in good health. The chain links TRBV5-1 to TRBJ2-5; 13 nucleotides match TRBD2. The sequencing input was blood. In DNA form, the CDR3 reads TGCGCCAGCAGCCCAATGACTAGCGGGGGGGAGACCCAGTACTTC. The encoded protein is CASSPMTSGGETQYF.